Below, 14 T cell receptor beta chains from the same sample are listed, as sequenced in a study of blood T cells in healthy people across ages. The use of a sample-barcoded 5' primer and a J-beta primer mix characterized a second PCR of roughly 6 to 11 cycles. TCRdb used MiXCR to reprocess the 5' RACE reads, holding one entry per CDR3 protein. The sample has approximately 670,000 distinct CDR3 sequences; roughly 41% are singletons. The sequenced sample consisted of blood. These TCRs come from an elderly man in good health.

In the case of this clonotype: Possible read error: a much larger clone is one base away. This CDR3 reads CASTLGGNTEAYF. CDR3 in DNA: TGTGCCAGCACCCTAGGGGGGAACACTGAAGCTTACTTT. V and J are TRBV6-5 and TRBJ1-1; tentative D call: TRBD1 (6 bases). The CDR3 consists of 13 residues. Germline CDR1 MNHEY, CDR2 SVGAGI.

This clonotype turned up a few times. V usage is TRBV7-8 and J usage is TRBJ2-7; weak D call: TRBD1 (5 bases). Germline V lookup: CDR1 SGHVS, CDR2 FQNEAQ. Trimming removed 5 bases from V and 3 bases from J, with 17 bases in between. This CDR3 comprises 15 residues. The CDR3 region has the DNA TGTGCCAGCAGCCCCTTCTCCGAGACAGACTACGAGCAGTACTTC. This gives the protein CASSPFSETDYEQYF.

The table lists this clonotype with many counts. This chain joins TRBV4-3 and TRBJ2-3; 9 nucleotides agree with TRBD2. Losses at the gene ends were 0 bases for V and 5 bases for J; bases not matched to a gene: 9. This CDR3 comprises 17 residues. CDR1 LGHNA and CDR2 YSLEER come from the germline V gene. CDR3 amino acids: CASSQDWASGAIDTQYF. The CDR3 coding sequence is TGCGCCAGCAGCCAAGATTGGGCTAGCGGGGCCATAGATACGCAGTATTTT.

This sequence joins TRBV6-1 and TRBJ1-2; 9 positions agree with TRBD1. CDR1 MNHNS and CDR2 SASEGT come from the germline V gene. V was pared by 8 bases and J by 0 bases, with 16 bases of the junction left unmatched. The CDR3 consists of 18 residues. CDR3 residues: CASAPRRTGVGTNYGYTF. The CDR3 bases are TGTGCCAGCGCGCCACGACGGACAGGGGTAGGGACTAACTATGGCTACACCTTC.

The genes are TRBV28 and TRBJ2-1; D is unresolved. Per germline, CDR1 MDHEN and CDR2 SYDVKM. The V end lost 1 base, the J end lost 5 bases, and 6 bases lay between the germline ends. CDR3 length: 13 amino acids. The CDR3 DNA is TGTGCCAGCAGTTTATCTGGGAACAATGAGCAGTTCTTC. Translating it yields CASSLSGNNEQFF. The full variable domain, rest sourced from reference TRBV28 and TRBJ2-1, is DVKVTQSSRYLVKRTGEKVFLECVQDMDHENMFWYRQDPGLGLRLIYFSYDVKMKEKGDIPEGYSVSREKKERFSLILESASTNQTSMYLCASSLSGNNEQFFGPGTRLTVL.

Only a few counts were recorded for this clonotype. The rearrangement joins TRBV27 to TRBJ2-7; 10 nucleotides agree with TRBD2. The CDR3 length is 17 residues. The germline CDR1 and CDR2 sequences are MNHEY and SMNVEV (reference sequence). V lost 0 bases to trimming and J lost 0 bases; unmatched junction nucleotides: 5. DNA of the CDR3: TGTGCCAGCAGTTTATCAGGACTAGCGGATCGCTCCTACGAGCAGTACTTC. This gives the protein CASSLSGLADRSYEQYF.

The CDR3 DNA reads TGTGCCAGCAGCCGGACGGCTTCTGTTGAGCAGTACTTC. Protein product: CASSRTASVEQYF. The chain combines TRBV3-1 with TRBJ2-5; D uncertain. CDR3 length equals 13 residues. Germline V CDR1 and CDR2: LGHDT, YNNKEL (reference sequence). V gave up 4 bases and J gave up 11 bases, with 17 bases separating them.

This clonotype was seen only once. The V gene is TRBV2, the J gene TRBJ2-7; no firm D call. V lost 5 bases and J lost 6, with 17 bases in between. The germline gives CDR1 SNHLY, CDR2 FYNNEI. The CDR3 totals 14 residues. The CDR3 DNA reads TGTGCCAGCAGTCAGGACGGTTTTTTGTCCGAGCAGTACTTC. Amino acid sequence: CASSQDGFLSEQYF. Complete variable domain (other parts from reference TRBV2 and TRBJ2-7): EPEVTQTPSHQVTQMGQEVILRCVPISNHLYFYWYRQILGQKVEFLVSFYNNEISEKSEIFDDQFSVERPDGSNFTLKIRSTKLEDSAMYFCASSQDGFLSEQYFGPGTRLTVT.

The rearrangement joins TRBV28 to TRBJ1-2, with D possibly being TRBD1 (5 bases). The V gene lost 5 bases and the J gene lost 2 bases, with 12 bases spanning the gap. The length of the CDR3 is 14 residues. Germline loops: CDR1 MDHEN, CDR2 SYDVKM. Here the CDR3 DNA reads TGTGCCAGCAGTCCCGGGACCCAGAACTATGGCTACACCTTC. Translation gives CASSPGTQNYGYTF.

This clonotype came up a few times. V gene TRBV29-1 combines with J gene TRBJ2-3; 7 nucleotides align to TRBD1. Germline values: CDR1 SQVTM, CDR2 ANQGSEA. This CDR3 has 16 residues. Trimming removed 8 bases from V and 2 bases from J; junction bases left unmatched: 16. The chain's CDR3 is CSPPRSCEGATDTQYF. As DNA, the CDR3 is TGCAGCCCCCCCAGGTCCTGTGAGGGGGCCACAGATACGCAGTATTTT.

The V and J genes are TRBV20-1 and TRBJ1-6; TRBD1 aligns across 7 bases. The junction had 17 bases not matched to a gene; V was cut back by 6 bases and J by 12 bases. The germline gives CDR1 DFQATT, CDR2 SNEGSKA (reference sequence). This CDR3 has 15 amino acids. Here the CDR3 DNA reads TGCAGTGCATCGGATCACAGGGGCCCTAGGGGACCCCTCCACTTT. This encodes CSASDHRGPRGPLHF.

With regard to this clonotype: With a much larger clone just one base away, this may be a read error. The chain recombines TRBV27 with TRBJ2-7; 14 nucleotides agree with TRBD2. The V gene end was trimmed by 6 bases and the J gene end by 3 bases; junction bases not matched to a gene: 16. Germline V lookup: CDR1 MNHEY, CDR2 SMNVEV (reference sequence). The CDR3 consists of 19 residues. CDR3 residues: CASSVKPRLAGGLLYEQYF. For the CDR3, the DNA is TGTGCCAGCAGCGTAAAGCCGAGACTAGCGGGAGGGCTGCTCTACGAGCAGTACTTC.

V is TRBV6-2 or TRBV6-3 and J is TRBJ2-1; 8 bases map to TRBD2. TRBJ2-7 matches the DNA end more closely, so the J call is doubtful. The CDR3 length is 18 residues. Germline V lookup: CDR1 MNHEY, CDR2 SVGEGT. The CDR3 protein is CASSSRVSGASSYNEQYF. The CDR3 region has the DNA TGTGCCAGCAGTTCCCGGGTTAGCGGGGCGAGCTCCTACAATGAGCAGTACTTC.

This chain uses TRBV7-2 with TRBJ1-4; D is ambiguous. This CDR3 region has 15 residues. Germline CDR1 is SGHTA and CDR2 is FQGNSA. V was clipped by 1 base and J by 0 bases, with 6 bases between them. The DNA for the CDR3 is TGTGCCAGCAGCTTAGGGACTTCAACTAATGAAAAACTGTTTTTT. It specifies CASSLGTSTNEKLFF.